This section outlines one TCR beta chain sequence together with its context. Its antigen is still unknown. These data are taken from a study of blood T cells in healthy people across ages. Study results and limitations: Per-million-T-cell TCR beta diversity fell roughly linearly with age.

The authors ran a second PCR of roughly 6 to 12 cycles using a sample-barcoded 5' primer and a J-beta primer mix. Paired-end reads containing CDR3 totaled no fewer than 3 million for each sample. TCRdb passed the 5' RACE reads through MiXCR, listing each CDR3 protein once. The repertoire holds approximately 770,000 distinct CDR3 sequences, with more than 45% as singletons. V lost 2 bases, J lost 7 bases, and 9 bases lay in between. Germline-derived CDR1 and CDR2 are MNHEY and SVGAGI. The CDR3 has 13 residues. The gene calls are TRBV6-5 and TRBJ2-1; the D gene is possibly TRBD1 (5 bases). The sequencing sample was made of blood. The TCR sequence derives from a man under 40 in good health. The CDR3 spells CASSYQKGNEQFF. The CDR3 bases are TGTGCCAGCAGTTACCAAAAGGGGAATGAGCAGTTCTTC.